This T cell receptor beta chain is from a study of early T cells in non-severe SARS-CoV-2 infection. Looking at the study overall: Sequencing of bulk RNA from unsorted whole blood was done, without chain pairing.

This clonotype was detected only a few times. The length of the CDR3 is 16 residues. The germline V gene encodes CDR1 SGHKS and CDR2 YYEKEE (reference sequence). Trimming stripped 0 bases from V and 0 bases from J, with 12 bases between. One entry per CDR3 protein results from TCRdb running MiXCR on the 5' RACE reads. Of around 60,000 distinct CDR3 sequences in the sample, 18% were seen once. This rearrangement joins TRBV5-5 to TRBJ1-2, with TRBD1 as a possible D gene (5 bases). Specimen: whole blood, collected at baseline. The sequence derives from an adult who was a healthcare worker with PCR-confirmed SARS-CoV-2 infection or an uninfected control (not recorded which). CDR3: CASSLGDRHTNYGYTF. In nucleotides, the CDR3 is TGTGCCAGCAGCTTGGGGGACCGACACACTAACTATGGCTACACCTTC. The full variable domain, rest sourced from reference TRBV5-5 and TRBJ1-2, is DAGVTQSPTHLIKTRGQQVTLRCSPISGHKSVSWYQQVLGQGPQFIFQYYEKEERGRGNFPDRFSARQFPNYSSELNVNALLLGDSALYLCASSLGDRHTNYGYTFGSGTRLTVV.